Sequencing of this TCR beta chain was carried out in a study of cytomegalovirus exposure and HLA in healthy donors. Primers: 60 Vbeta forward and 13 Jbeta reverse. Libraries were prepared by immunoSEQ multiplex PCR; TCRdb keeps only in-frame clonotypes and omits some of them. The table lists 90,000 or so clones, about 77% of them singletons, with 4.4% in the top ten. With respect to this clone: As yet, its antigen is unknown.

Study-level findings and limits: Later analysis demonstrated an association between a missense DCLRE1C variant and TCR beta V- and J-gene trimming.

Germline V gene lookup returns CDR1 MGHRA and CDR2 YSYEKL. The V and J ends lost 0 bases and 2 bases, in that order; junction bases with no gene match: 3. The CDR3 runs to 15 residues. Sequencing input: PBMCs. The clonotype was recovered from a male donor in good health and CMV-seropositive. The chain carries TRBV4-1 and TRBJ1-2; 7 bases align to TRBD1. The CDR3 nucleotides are TGCGCCAGCAGCCAAGAACAGGGGATGAACTATGGCTACACCTTC. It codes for CASSQEQGMNYGYTF.